The rows below give T cell receptor beta chains drawn from one sample of a study of early T cells in non-severe SARS-CoV-2 infection. TCRdb re-called the 5' RACE reads with MiXCR, one entry per CDR3 protein. The repertoire includes tens of thousands of distinct CDR3 sequences, roughly 15% of them detected once, and approximately 4% sits in the top ten. The input for sequencing was whole blood, taken at baseline. The receptors were sampled from an adult who was a healthcare worker with PCR-confirmed SARS-CoV-2 infection or an uninfected control (not recorded which). Each CDR3 is given with its conserved first and last residue. The D gene is left open where the match is weak. The size of a clone is reported for some rows only, either as once, few or many, or as a class for expanded clones.

clone size	J gene	D gene	V gene	CDR3 DNA	CDR3 protein
NA	TRBJ2-1	TRBD2	TRBV28	TGTGCCAGCAGTCAACCGGGACTAGCGAGTGATGAGCAGTTCTTC	CASSQPGLASDEQFF
NA	TRBJ2-3	TRBD2	TRBV7-8	TGTGCCAGCAGCTTCCTTAGCGGGAGCGCAGATACGCAGTATTTT	CASSFLSGSADTQYF
many	TRBJ1-4	NA	TRBV20-1	TGCAGTGCTAGGAGTGGACGGCTTAATGAAAAACTGTTTTTT	CSARSGRLNEKLFF
few	TRBJ2-7	NA	TRBV7-9	TGTGCCAGCAGCTTAGGAGTCGACGAGCAGTACTTC	CASSLGVDEQYF
many	TRBJ2-3	TRBD2	TRBV29-1	TGCAGCGTTGAAGGCGGGAGGGGGGCAGATACGCAGTATTTT	CSVEGGRGADTQYF
NA	TRBJ2-5	TRBD2	TRBV6-5	TGTGCCAGCAGTTACTCTGCGGGAGGATCGAAGACCCAGTACTTC	CASSYSAGGSKTQYF
NA	TRBJ2-1	NA	TRBV28	TGTGCCAGCAGTCCGGCCGTCGGACTCCAGTACAATGAGCAGTTCTTC	CASSPAVGLQYNEQFF
few	TRBJ2-1	TRBD2	TRBV9	TGTGCCAGCAGCGTAGGAGCTAGCGGATACAATGAGCAGTTCTTC	CASSVGASGYNEQFF
few	TRBJ2-6	NA	TRBV3-1	TGTGCCAGCAGCGCTAGAGGTGTTCCAGGGTCAGTTGGGGCCAACGTCCTGACTTTC	CASSARGVPGSVGANVLTF
NA	TRBJ2-5	NA	TRBV28	TGTGCCAGCAGTTTATACCCCCCGCGTGACGGGGAGACCCAGTACTTC	CASSLYPPRDGETQYF
NA	TRBJ2-3	NA	TRBV20-1	TGCAGTGCTAGACTAGCAAGGGGCACAGATACGCAGTATTTT	CSARLARGTDTQYF
few	TRBJ2-1	TRBD2	TRBV5-6	TGTGTCAGCAGCCCGGGACTAGCGGGAGGGAGAGATGAGCAGTTCTTC	CVSSPGLAGGRDEQFF
NA	TRBJ2-5	TRBD2	TRBV10-3	TGTGCCATCAGGACTAGCGGGATTGAGACCCAGTACTTC	CAIRTSGIETQYF
NA	TRBJ1-1	NA	TRBV29-1	TGCAGCGTCGCCACAGGGAGGACTGAAGCTTTCTTT	CSVATGRTEAFF
NA	TRBJ1-4	TRBD1	TRBV19	TGTGCCAGTAGTCCACTTCAGGGGGCTAATGAAAAACTGTTTTTT	CASSPLQGANEKLFF
many	TRBJ2-4	NA	TRBV28	TGTGCCAGCAGTTTCGGAGGAGCCAAAAACATTCAGTACTTC	CASSFGGAKNIQYF
NA	TRBJ2-3	NA	TRBV5-1	TGCGCCAGCAGCCGGATCCGGGAGACTTTTTCCACAGATACGCAGTATTTT	CASSRIRETFSTDTQYF
many	TRBJ2-2	TRBD2	TRBV28	TGTGCCAGCAGTCCAAGAAATCTAGCGGTCTACACCGGGGAGCTGTTTTTT	CASSPRNLAVYTGELFF
NA	TRBJ2-1	TRBD2	TRBV7-6	TGTGCCAGCAGCTTAGGGCTTACTAGCGAGGAGCAGTTCTTC	CASSLGLTSEEQFF
NA	TRBJ2-5	TRBD2	TRBV27	TGTGCCAGCAGTGATACAGATGGGCGGGAGGAGACCCAGTACTTC	CASSDTDGREETQYF
many	TRBJ2-5	TRBD1	TRBV18	TGTGCCAGCTCAGAGAGACAGGGAGAGACCCAGTACTTC	CASSERQGETQYF
few	TRBJ2-1	NA	TRBV6-5	TGTGCCAGCAGTTACGAAGGGGGTACTTTCAATGAGCAGTTCTTC	CASSYEGGTFNEQFF
few	TRBJ1-5	NA	TRBV28	TGTGCCAGCAGTTTTATTCAGCCCCAGCATTTT	CASSFIQPQHF
few	TRBJ1-2	NA	TRBV3-1	TGTGCCAGCAGCCAATGGGAGGAGTATGGCTACACCTTC	CASSQWEEYGYTF
few	TRBJ2-6	NA	TRBV6-1	TGTGCCAGCAGGGCCCAGGCGACTGGGGCCAACGTCCTGACTTTC	CASRAQATGANVLTF
NA	TRBJ2-7	NA	TRBV20-1	TGCAGTGCTAGAGCCGCCGGGGGTAGCTCCTACGAGCAGTACTTC	CSARAAGGSSYEQYF
NA	TRBJ2-1	TRBD1	TRBV7-9	TGTGCCAGCAGCTTAACAGGGGGCGTTGGGAATGAGCAGTTCTTC	CASSLTGGVGNEQFF
NA	TRBJ2-7	TRBD2	TRBV30	TGTGCCTGGAGTGTAAGCGGGAGCTGGGAGCAGTACTTC	CAWSVSGSWEQYF
many	TRBJ1-1	NA	TRBV3-1	TGTGCCAGCAGCCATACCCAGGTAAACACTGAAGCTTTCTTT	CASSHTQVNTEAFF
few	TRBJ2-7	TRBD1	TRBV14	TGTGCCAGCAGCCCGGAACAGGGGGGACCCTACGAGCAGTACTTC	CASSPEQGGPYEQYF
many	TRBJ1-2	NA	TRBV7-9	TGTGCCAGTGCAGAGGACAATAACTATGGCTACACCTTC	CASAEDNNYGYTF
few	TRBJ1-5	NA	TRBV28	TGTGCCAGCACCCATGCACAAGGCTTCAATCAGCCCCAGCATTTT	CASTHAQGFNQPQHF
NA	TRBJ2-7	NA	TRBV14	TGTGCCAGCAGCCAAGGGAGAAGGGCAGGAGTCTACGAGCAGTACTTC	CASSQGRRAGVYEQYF
many	TRBJ1-4	NA	TRBV28	TGTGCCAGCCGTGGGGATAATGAAAAACTGTTTTTT	CASRGDNEKLFF
few	TRBJ2-2	TRBD2	TRBV24-1	TGTGCCACCAGTGAATTGGGACTAGCGGTTAACACCGGGGAGCTGTTTTTT	CATSELGLAVNTGELFF
NA	TRBJ1-3	NA	TRBV20-1	TGCAGTGCTAGGCGGGGGACTACTGGAAACACCATATATTTT	CSARRGTTGNTIYF
NA	TRBJ2-7	TRBD2	TRBV28	TGTGCCAGCCATCCTCCCGTGGCGGGAGGGACCTACGAGCAGTACTTC	CASHPPVAGGTYEQYF
few	TRBJ2-7	TRBD1	TRBV6-5	TGTGCCAGCAGTTACTCGAGTTACAGGGGGTATACTACCTACGAGCAGTACTTC	CASSYSSYRGYTTYEQYF
NA	TRBJ2-7	NA	TRBV28	TGTGCCAGCAGTGCCCCGGGACACCACTACGAGCAGTACTTC	CASSAPGHHYEQYF
many	TRBJ1-1	NA	TRBV7-6	TGTGCCAGCAGCTCCCAGCCCTACACTGAAGCTTTCTTT	CASSSQPYTEAFF
few	TRBJ2-1	NA	TRBV12-3/TRBV12-4	TGTGCCAGCAGTCCCACGGCTAATGAGCAGTTCTTC	CASSPTANEQFF
many	TRBJ2-7	NA	TRBV28	TGTGCCAGCAGTTATCCGGGCCTGGGTCCCTACGAGCAGTACTTC	CASSYPGLGPYEQYF
NA	TRBJ2-2	NA	TRBV2	TGTGGCAGCAGCCCGAGGATGGTGACCGGGGAGCTGTTTTTT	CGSSPRMVTGELFF
few	TRBJ2-7	NA	TRBV4-1	TGCGCCAGCAGCCAGGGACCACAGGGTTCCTACGAGCAGTACTTC	CASSQGPQGSYEQYF
few	TRBJ2-3	TRBD2	TRBV10-2	TGCGCCAGCAGGGTGTCTAGCGGGATGGTGACAGATACGCAGTATTTT	CASRVSSGMVTDTQYF
NA	TRBJ2-4	NA	TRBV20-1	TGCAGTGCTAGAGACTTCCGGGGTCCGCATCAGTACTTC	CSARDFRGPHQYF
few	TRBJ1-3	NA	TRBV29-1	TGCAGCGTAGCTGACAGAAGCTCTGGAAACACCATATATTTT	CSVADRSSGNTIYF
NA	TRBJ2-5	NA	TRBV12-3/TRBV12-4	TGTGCCAGCAGGAGGGACTTATCCAGAGAGACCCAGTACTTC	CASRRDLSRETQYF
NA	TRBJ1-3	NA	TRBV20-1	TGCAGTGCTAGTCCGCAGGGCCCTGGAAACACCATATATTTT	CSASPQGPGNTIYF
few	TRBJ2-7	NA	TRBV27	TGTGCCAGCAGTTTATCCGAGGTAGCGGAGCAGTACTTC	CASSLSEVAEQYF
many	TRBJ1-2	TRBD1	TRBV5-4	TGTGCCAGCAGCTTGGGGGGTGCACAGGGGGCTTTTGATGGCTACACCTTC	CASSLGGAQGAFDGYTF
few	TRBJ2-7	NA	TRBV4-2	TGTGCCAGCAGCCAGGCAAACGGGTACTCCTACGAGCAGTACTTC	CASSQANGYSYEQYF
many	TRBJ1-1	NA	TRBV7-3	TGTGCCAGCAGCTTACGTGACAGAAACACTGAAGCTTTCTTT	CASSLRDRNTEAFF
once	TRBJ2-1	TRBD2	TRBV6-5	TGTGCCAGCAGCCCCGTCTCGGGGGGTGAGCAGTTCTTC	CASSPVSGGEQFF